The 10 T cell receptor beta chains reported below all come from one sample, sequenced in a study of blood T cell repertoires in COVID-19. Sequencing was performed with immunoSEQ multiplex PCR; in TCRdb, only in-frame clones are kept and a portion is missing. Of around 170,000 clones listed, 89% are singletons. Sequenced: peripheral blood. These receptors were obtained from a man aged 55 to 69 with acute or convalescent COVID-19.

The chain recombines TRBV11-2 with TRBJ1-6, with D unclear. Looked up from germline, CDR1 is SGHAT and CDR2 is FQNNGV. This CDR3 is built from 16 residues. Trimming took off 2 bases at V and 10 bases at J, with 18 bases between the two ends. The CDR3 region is CASSLLLSGKRSPLHF. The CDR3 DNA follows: TGTGCCAGCAGCTTACTCCTTTCGGGGAAGAGGTCACCCCTCCACTTT.

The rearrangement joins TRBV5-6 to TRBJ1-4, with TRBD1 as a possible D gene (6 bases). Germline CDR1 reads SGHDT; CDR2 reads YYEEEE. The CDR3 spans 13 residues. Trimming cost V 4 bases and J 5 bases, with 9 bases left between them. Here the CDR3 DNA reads TGTGCCAGCAGCGTAACAGGGAATGAAAAACTGTTTTTT. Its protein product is CASSVTGNEKLFF.

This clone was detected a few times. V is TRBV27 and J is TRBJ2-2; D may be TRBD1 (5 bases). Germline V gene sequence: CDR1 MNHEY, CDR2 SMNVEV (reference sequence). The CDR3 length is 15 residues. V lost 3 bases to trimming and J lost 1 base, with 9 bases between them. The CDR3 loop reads CASSFSQGNTGELFF. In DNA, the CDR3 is TGTGCCAGCAGTTTCAGCCAGGGGAACACCGGGGAGCTGTTTTTT.

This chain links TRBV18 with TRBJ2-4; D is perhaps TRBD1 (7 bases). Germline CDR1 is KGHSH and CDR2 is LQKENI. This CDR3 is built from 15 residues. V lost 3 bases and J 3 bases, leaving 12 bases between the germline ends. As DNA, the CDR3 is TGTGCCAGCTCACCTATCCAGGGGGGCAAAAACATTCAGTACTTC. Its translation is CASSPIQGGKNIQYF.

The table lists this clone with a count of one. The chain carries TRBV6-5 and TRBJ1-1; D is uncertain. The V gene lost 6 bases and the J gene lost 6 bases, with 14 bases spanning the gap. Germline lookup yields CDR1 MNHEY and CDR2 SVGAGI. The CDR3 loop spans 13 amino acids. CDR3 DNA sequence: TGTGCCAGCAGCCAGACAAGAACAGCTGAAGCTTTCTTT. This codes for CASSQTRTAEAFF.

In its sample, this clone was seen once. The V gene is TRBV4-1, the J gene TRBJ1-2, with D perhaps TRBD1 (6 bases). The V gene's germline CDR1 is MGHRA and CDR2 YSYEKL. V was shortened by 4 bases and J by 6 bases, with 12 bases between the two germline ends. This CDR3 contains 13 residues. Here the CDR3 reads CASSPVYRDGYTF. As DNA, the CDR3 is TGCGCCAGCAGCCCCGTATACAGGGATGGCTACACCTTC.

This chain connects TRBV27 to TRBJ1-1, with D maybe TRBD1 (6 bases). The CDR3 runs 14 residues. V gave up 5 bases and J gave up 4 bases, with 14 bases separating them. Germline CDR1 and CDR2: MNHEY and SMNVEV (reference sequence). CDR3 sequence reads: CASSPRGGGTEAFF. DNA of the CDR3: TGTGCCAGCAGTCCCAGGGGAGGGGGCACTGAAGCTTTCTTT.

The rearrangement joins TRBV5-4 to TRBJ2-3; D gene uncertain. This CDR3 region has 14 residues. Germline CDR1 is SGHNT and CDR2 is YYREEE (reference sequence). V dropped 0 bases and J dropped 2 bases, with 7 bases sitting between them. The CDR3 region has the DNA TGTGCCAGCAGCTTGGACAGAAACACAGATACGCAGTATTTT. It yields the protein CASSLDRNTDTQYF.

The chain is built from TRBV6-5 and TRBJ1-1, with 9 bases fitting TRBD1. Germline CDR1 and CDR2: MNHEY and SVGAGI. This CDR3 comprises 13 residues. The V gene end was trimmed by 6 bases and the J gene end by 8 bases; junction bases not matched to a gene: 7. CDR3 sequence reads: CASSPLQGAEAFF. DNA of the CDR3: TGTGCCAGCAGCCCGTTACAGGGGGCCGAAGCTTTCTTT.

The DNA for the CDR3 is TGTGCCTGGAGCCCTGAGGTCGGGGGGGCTCGAAACACCATATATTTT. It yields the protein CAWSPEVGGARNTIYF. The chain employs TRBV30 and TRBJ1-3; D possibly corresponds to TRBD1 (6 bases). The V end was cut by 3 bases, the J end by 5 bases, with 20 bases between. CDR1 and CDR2 (germline): GTSNPN, SVGIG (reference sequence). The CDR3 extends over 16 amino acids.